Each of the 25 T cell receptor beta chains below was sequenced from the same sample in a study of T-cell reconstitution after alpha-beta-depleted transplantation in children. Construction of the TCRbeta library involved unique molecular identifiers. TCRdb used MiXCR to reprocess the PCR reads, holding one entry per CDR3 protein. This sample carries 900,000 or so distinct CDR3 sequences, roughly 16% of them seen once, and the ten largest clones take just under 5%. The material was PBMCs, mostly from graft donor cells, obtained 360 days after TCRalphabeta/CD19-depleted stem cell transplant. These receptors all come from a male patient aged 10 to 17 who had a stem cell transplant for acute lymphoblastic leukemia, so the T cells may come from the graft donor.

CDR3 region: CASSLGGGTENNYGYTF. The CDR3 DNA follows: TGTGCCAGCAGCTTGGGCGGTGGGACCGAAAATAACTATGGCTACACCTTC. V is TRBV5-6 and J is TRBJ1-2, with D perhaps matching TRBD1 (5 bases). V was pared by 0 bases and J by 1 base, with 16 bases between. CDR3 length: 17 residues. Germline V gene sequence: CDR1 SGHDT, CDR2 YYEEEE.

This clonotype occurred once. A read error may account for a junction end that differs from germline. The gene calls are TRBV12-3 or TRBV12-4 and TRBJ1-1; 8 bases agree with TRBD1. The CDR3 loop spans 16 amino acids. CDR3 nucleotides: TGTGCCATCAGTTTTGCCCGAAGGACAGGGAGGGTTGAAGCTTTCTTT. This sequence encodes CAISFARRTGRVEAFF.

The chain joins TRBV10-3 to TRBJ1-5; TRBD1 matches at 10 bases. CDR3 length equals 20 residues. V was clipped by 6 bases and J by 1 base; unmatched bases: 18. The germline V gene has CDR1 ENHRY and CDR2 SYGVKD. As DNA, the CDR3 is TGTGCCATCAGCCCTGGGGACAGGGGAGTTCGGTATATGAGCAATCAGCCCCAGCATTTT. It translates to CAISPGDRGVRYMSNQPQHF.

Only a few counts were recorded for this clonotype. V usage is TRBV27 and J usage is TRBJ2-7; unclear D gene. The CDR3 totals 13 residues. Trimming removed 5 bases at V and 4 bases at J, with 12 bases between. Germline V lookup: CDR1 MNHEY, CDR2 SMNVEV (reference sequence). The CDR3 loop is CASSVGVLYEQYF. In DNA, the CDR3 is TGTGCCAGCAGTGTCGGAGTTCTATACGAGCAGTACTTC.

This clonotype was detected only a few times. The V gene is TRBV27, the J gene TRBJ2-7, with D uncertain. V lost 4 bases, J lost 0 bases, and 7 bases lay in between. This CDR3 is 13 amino acids long. The germline V gene has CDR1 MNHEY and CDR2 SMNVEV (reference sequence). CDR3 DNA sequence: TGTGCCAGCAGTTCCTTGGACTCCTACGAGCAGTACTTC. This sequence encodes CASSSLDSYEQYF.

The chain carries TRBV6-4 and TRBJ2-1, with a weak D call TRBD1 (6 bases). The CDR3 has 17 amino acids. CDR1 and CDR2 from the germline V gene are MRHNA and SNTAGT. V lost 3 bases and J 0 bases, leaving 15 bases between the germline ends. The CDR3 region is CASSERAGASSYNEQFF. The CDR3 bases are TGTGCCAGCAGTGAAAGGGCAGGGGCCAGCTCCTACAATGAGCAGTTCTTC.

V usage is TRBV6-5 and J usage is TRBJ2-7; 10 bases line up with TRBD2. The CDR3 covers 16 residues. Germline V gene data show CDR1 as MNHEY and CDR2 as SVGAGI. The V and J ends lost 5 bases and 2 bases, in that order; junction bases with no gene match: 9. The CDR3 loop reads CASSRRPSGRAYEQYF. The DNA of the CDR3 is TGTGCCAGCAGTCGACGCCCGAGCGGGAGGGCCTACGAGCAGTACTTC.

This clonotype was seen more than once but under ten times. V usage is TRBV11-2 and J usage is TRBJ2-1, with 8 bases fitting TRBD1. The length of the CDR3 is 17 residues. Germline CDR1 SGHAT, CDR2 FQNNGV. Trimming removed 0 bases from V and 4 bases from J; junction bases left unmatched: 8. The CDR3 loop is CASSLDLGTGLYNEQFF. The CDR3 DNA reads as TGTGCCAGCAGCTTAGACCTAGGGACAGGATTGTACAATGAGCAGTTCTTC.

This clonotype has only a few counts. The chain recombines TRBV29-1 with TRBJ2-1; 8 bases map to TRBD1. V lost 7 bases, J lost 8 bases, and 7 bases stayed unmatched. Germline V lookup: CDR1 SQVTM, CDR2 ANQGSEA. There are 12 residues in the CDR3. CDR3 loop: CSGDRGNDEQFF. The CDR3, as DNA: TGCAGCGGAGACAGGGGTAATGATGAGCAGTTCTTC.

The chain links TRBV15 to TRBJ1-2; weak D call: TRBD1 (5 bases). The germline V gene has CDR1 LNHNV and CDR2 YYDKDF (reference sequence). V lost 0 bases and J 4 bases, leaving 15 bases between the germline ends. The CDR3 covers 16 residues. DNA for the CDR3: TGTGCCACCAGCAGAGATCATACCAGGGTGGGCTATGGCTACACCTTC. It specifies CATSRDHTRVGYGYTF.

This clonotype was seen a handful of times. The V and J genes are TRBV5-1 and TRBJ2-1; D is possibly TRBD1 (5 bases). Trimming shortened V by 3 bases and J by 6 bases, and 10 bases separated the two germline ends. The CDR3 covers 13 residues. Germline V gives CDR1 SGHRS, CDR2 YFSETQ. CDR3 sequence: CASSYRNGNEQFF. In DNA form, the CDR3 reads TGCGCCAGCAGCTACAGGAATGGCAATGAGCAGTTCTTC.

The chain joins TRBV7-9 to TRBJ2-7; 13 bases map to TRBD2. The CDR3 covers 14 residues. In germline, CDR1 is SEHNR, CDR2 FQNEAQ (reference sequence). Trimming removed 7 bases from V and 4 bases from J; junction bases left unmatched: 4. DNA of the CDR3: TGTGCCAGCACCCGACTAGCGGGAGGTTACGAGCAGTACTTC. Its translation is CASTRLAGGYEQYF.

The chain recombines TRBV25-1 with TRBJ1-2; 7 bases align to TRBD1. The CDR3 has 17 amino acids. The trim removed 2 bases at V and 2 bases at J, leaving 11 bases unmatched. CDR1 and CDR2 (germline): MGHDK, SYGVNS. CDR3 in DNA: TGTGCCAGCAGTGAACCCGACAGGGCCAACATAAACTATGGCTACACCTTC. It codes for CASSEPDRANINYGYTF.

This chain links TRBV29-1 with TRBJ2-7; D gene unclear. V lost 5 bases to trimming and J lost 0 bases, with 11 bases between them. The CDR3 loop spans 13 amino acids. Germline V gene sequence: CDR1 SQVTM, CDR2 ANQGSEA. The CDR3 coding sequence is TGCAGCGTTCCTGACATGAGCTCCTACGAGCAGTACTTC. It translates to CSVPDMSSYEQYF.

This chain uses TRBV5-8 with TRBJ2-5, with 9 bases matching TRBD2. The germline gives CDR1 SGHTS, CDR2 YDEGEE. J lost 3 bases, V lost 4 bases, and 10 bases had no gene match. This CDR3 contains 16 residues. The CDR3 is CASSLVAGVGEETQYF. In DNA form, the CDR3 reads TGTGCCAGCAGCCTCGTAGCGGGAGTTGGAGAAGAGACCCAGTACTTC.

This clonotype was detected a few times. The gene calls are TRBV11-2 and TRBJ2-3; D uncertain. The CDR3 covers 14 residues. Germline V lookup: CDR1 SGHAT, CDR2 FQNNGV. The V gene lost 4 bases and the J gene lost 0 bases, with 8 bases spanning the gap. As DNA, the CDR3 is TGTGCCAGCAGCTCGCAATATAGCACAGATACGCAGTATTTT. Translated: CASSSQYSTDTQYF.

This clonotype was seen at least ten times. This chain uses TRBV5-1 with TRBJ2-1, with a tentative D call TRBD1 (5 bases). In germline, CDR1 is SGHRS, CDR2 YFSETQ. This CDR3 spans 19 amino acids. Trimming stripped 2 bases from V and 0 bases from J, with 21 bases between. The CDR3 DNA reads TGCGCCAGCAGCTTTCTCTACTTAGGGGTATCATACTCCTACAATGAGCAGTTCTTC. Translation gives CASSFLYLGVSYSYNEQFF.

The J gene is TRBJ2-1, the V gene TRBV29-1; D not resolved. CDR1 is SQVTM and CDR2 is ANQGSEA in the germline V gene. CDR3 length: 14 residues. Trimming left V 3 bases short and J 0 bases short, with 9 bases between. The CDR3 DNA is TGCAGCGTTGAGGGGTGGAACTCCTACAATGAGCAGTTCTTC. Protein sequence: CSVEGWNSYNEQFF.

The genes are TRBV29-1 and TRBJ2-7; TRBD2 matches at 7 bases. The V gene end was trimmed by 6 bases and the J gene end by 1 base; junction bases not matched to a gene: 9. Germline CDR1 is SQVTM and CDR2 is ANQGSEA. This CDR3 is 14 amino acids long. Written as DNA, the CDR3 is TGCAGCGTGTGCCCTAGCGGAGGGTCCTACGAGCAGTACTTC. Its protein is CSVCPSGGSYEQYF.

The chain links TRBV29-1 to TRBJ1-2, with 7 bases identical to TRBD1. CDR1 and CDR2 from the germline V gene are SQVTM and ANQGSEA. V was clipped by 7 bases and J by 8 bases; unmatched bases: 7. The CDR3 is 11 residues long. The CDR3 DNA sequence: TGCAGCGCTAGGACAGGCGGGGGCTACACCTTC. Protein product: CSARTGGGYTF.

In this sample, this clonotype turned up many times. The chain combines TRBV6-5 with TRBJ2-3; D is uncertain. The germline V and J ends were trimmed by 2 bases and 0 bases, with 9 bases remaining between them. CDR1 MNHEY and CDR2 SVGAGI come from the germline V gene. This CDR3 is 15 amino acids long. DNA for the CDR3: TGTGCCAGCAGTTACCGGTTCACTAGCACAGATACGCAGTATTTT. The encoded protein is CASSYRFTSTDTQYF.

This clonotype came up many times. This rearrangement joins TRBV7-2 to TRBJ1-1, with TRBD1 matching 8 bases. CDR3 length: 13 residues. V shed 3 bases, J shed 7 bases, and the junction held 4 bases outside the gene matches. CDR1 is SGHTA, CDR2 FQGNSA, per germline. As DNA, the CDR3 is TGTGCCAGCAGCTTCCAGACAGGGGTTGAAGCTTTCTTT. Protein sequence: CASSFQTGVEAFF.

This clonotype came up a few times. This chain links TRBV3-1 with TRBJ2-5; D may be TRBD1 (5 bases). The CDR3 extends over 18 amino acids. Trimming removed 0 bases from V and 2 bases from J, with 19 bases in between. Germline CDR1 LGHDT, CDR2 YNNKEL (reference sequence). The CDR3 sequence: CASSQEIILTDLQETQYF. As DNA, the CDR3 is TGTGCCAGCAGCCAAGAAATCATCCTGACAGACCTACAAGAGACCCAGTACTTC.

The V and J genes are TRBV5-1 and TRBJ2-1, with D uncertain. Germline CDR1 is SGHRS and CDR2 is YFSETQ. The CDR3 consists of 14 residues. Trimming stripped 3 bases from V and 3 bases from J, with 10 bases between. The CDR3 region has the DNA TGCGCCAGCAGCTCCGAGCCCTACTACAATGAGCAGTTCTTC. Protein: CASSSEPYYNEQFF. Full variable domain (rest looked up from reference TRBV5-1 and TRBJ2-1): KAGVTQTPRYLIKTRGQQVTLSCSPISGHRSVSWYQQTPGQGLQFLFEYFSETQRNKGNFPGRFSGRQFSNSRSEMNVSTLELGDSALYLCASSSEPYYNEQFFGPGTRLTVL.

This chain uses TRBV11-2 with TRBJ1-5, with TRBD1 matching over 10 bases. The V gene end was trimmed by 0 bases and the J gene end by 4 bases; junction bases not matched to a gene: 12. The CDR3 is made up of 19 amino acids. Germline loops: CDR1 SGHAT, CDR2 FQNNGV. The CDR3 is CASSLEGFWDRGRNQPQHF. DNA of the CDR3: TGTGCCAGCAGCTTAGAAGGCTTCTGGGACAGGGGACGGAATCAGCCCCAGCATTTT.